The clone carrying this TCR beta chain appeared a few times. Its specificity is unknown. The authors sequenced patients whose flow cytometry had shown CD8+CD57+ cell expansion. When blood sampling took place, the patients had received no therapy. J was trimmed by 4 bases and V by 9 bases; bases with no gene match: 9. Germline V CDR1 and CDR2: SNHLY, FYNNEI. The CDR3 runs to 13 residues. This sample is part of a study of CD8+CD57+ T cells in acquired aplastic anemia. Across the study: The average for DNA from sorted CD4+ and CD8+ cells was roughly 3 ug.

Study-wide results and caveats: The CD8+ Simpson's diversity of patients and controls was not significantly different. Found in both controls and patients were fewer than 35 CD8+ CDR3 sequences.

CDR3 and TCR beta VDJ profiling relied on a genomic DNA template. TCRdb processed the reads anew with MiXCR; each CDR3 protein has one entry. The table shows about 170,000 distinct CDR3 sequences, with around 48% occurring only once. The sequencing input was sorted CD4+, CD8+, or CD8+CD57+ T cells (not recorded which) from PBMCs. The sequence was obtained from a human donor with aplastic anemia. The V gene is TRBV2, the J gene TRBJ2-7; 7 nucleotides align to TRBD1. The CDR3 here is CASGTESFYEQYF. The CDR3 DNA reads TGTGCCAGTGGGACAGAGTCTTTTTACGAGCAGTACTTC.